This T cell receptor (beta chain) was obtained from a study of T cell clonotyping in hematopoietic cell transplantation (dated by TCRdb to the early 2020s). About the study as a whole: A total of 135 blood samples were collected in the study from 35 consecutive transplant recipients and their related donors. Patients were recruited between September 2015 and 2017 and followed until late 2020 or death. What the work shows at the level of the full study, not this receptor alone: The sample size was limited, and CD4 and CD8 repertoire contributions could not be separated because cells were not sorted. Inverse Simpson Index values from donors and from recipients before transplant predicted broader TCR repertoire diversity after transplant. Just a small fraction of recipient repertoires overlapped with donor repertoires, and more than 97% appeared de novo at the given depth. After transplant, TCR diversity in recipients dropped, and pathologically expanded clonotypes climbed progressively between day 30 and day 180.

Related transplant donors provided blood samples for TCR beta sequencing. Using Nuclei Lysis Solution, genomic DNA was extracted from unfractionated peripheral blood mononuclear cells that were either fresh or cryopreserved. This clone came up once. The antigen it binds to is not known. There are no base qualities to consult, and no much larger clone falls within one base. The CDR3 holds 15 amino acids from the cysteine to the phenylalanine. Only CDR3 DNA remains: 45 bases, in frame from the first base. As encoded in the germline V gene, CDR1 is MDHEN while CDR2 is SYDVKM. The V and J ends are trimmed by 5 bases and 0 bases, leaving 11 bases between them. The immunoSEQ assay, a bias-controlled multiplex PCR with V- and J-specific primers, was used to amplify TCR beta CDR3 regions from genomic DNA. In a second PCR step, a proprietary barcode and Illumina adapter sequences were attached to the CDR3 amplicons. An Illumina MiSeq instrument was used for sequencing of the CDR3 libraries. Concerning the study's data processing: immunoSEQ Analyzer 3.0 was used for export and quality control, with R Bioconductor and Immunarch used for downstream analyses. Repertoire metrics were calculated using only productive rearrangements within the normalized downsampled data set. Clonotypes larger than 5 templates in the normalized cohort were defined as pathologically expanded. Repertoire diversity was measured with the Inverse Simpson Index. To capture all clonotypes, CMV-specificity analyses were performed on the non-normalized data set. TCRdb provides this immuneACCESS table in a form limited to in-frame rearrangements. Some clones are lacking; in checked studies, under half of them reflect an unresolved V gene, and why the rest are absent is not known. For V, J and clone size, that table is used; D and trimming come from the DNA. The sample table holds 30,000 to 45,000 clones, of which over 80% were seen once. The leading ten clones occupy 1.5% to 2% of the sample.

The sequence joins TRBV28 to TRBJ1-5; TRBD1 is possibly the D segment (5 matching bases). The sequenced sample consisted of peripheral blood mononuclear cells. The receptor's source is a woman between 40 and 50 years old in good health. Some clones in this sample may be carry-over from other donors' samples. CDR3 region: CASSPPGNSNQPQHF. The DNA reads TGTGCCAGCAGTCCGCCAGGGAATAGCAATCAGCCCCAGCATTTT.